This T cell receptor (beta chain) was sequenced during a study of T cells after yellow fever vaccination. On the study more broadly: Any fraction with a low cell number was prepared using SMART-Seq v4 Ultra Low Input.

A word on this clonotype: The target antigen is unknown.

TCR cDNA was made by 5'RACE template switching, adding a universal primer site and UMIs. TCRdb re-called the 5' RACE reads through MiXCR, storing one row per CDR3 protein. Here the sample spans 350,000 or so distinct CDR3 sequences, about 8.3% being singletons. General study points: The booster response re-showed most primary clones: 95% to 96% CD4, around 90% CD8.

The sequence was collected from a man aged 18-30 years who received the YFV17D yellow fever vaccine. Source: PBMCs, taken approximately 47 days after the first yellow fever vaccination.

CDR3 DNA: TGTGCCAGCAGTTTTCGCAACGGGGGGTCCCCAGAGACCCAGTACTTC. Translating gives CASSFRNGGSPETQYF. The chain recombines TRBV28 with TRBJ2-5; 7 bases are shared with TRBD2. The V segment lost 3 bases and the J segment 4 bases; nucleotides outside the gene matches: 11. This CDR3 region has 16 residues. Germline V gives CDR1 MDHEN, CDR2 SYDVKM.